These 15 T cell receptor beta chains were all obtained from the same sample, sequenced in a study of blood T cell repertoires in COVID-19. Sequenced by immunoSEQ multiplex PCR; TCRdb stores in-frame clones only, minus some. The data contain around 230,000 clones, around 89% of them singletons. Material: PBMCs or T cells enriched from blood (not recorded which). The source is a woman aged 40 to 50 with acute COVID-19.

With regard to this clone: Other nucleotide sequences in the sample specify the same CDR3. The chain recombines TRBV5-1 with TRBJ2-3, with 11 bases fitting TRBD2. V gave up 5 bases and J gave up 1 base; unmatched junction bases: 0. CDR3 length equals 14 residues. Germline loops: CDR1 SGHRS, CDR2 YFSETQ. CDR3 DNA: TGCGCCAGCAGACTAGCGGGGGGCACAGATACGCAGTATTTT. The encoded protein is CASRLAGGTDTQYF.

In nucleotides, the CDR3 is TGTGCCAGCGGCCCCCGCGGGGGCGCCTCCTACGAGCAGTACGTC. Protein product: CASGPRGGASYEQYV. The rearrangement links TRBV6-5 to TRBJ2-7; the D gene is possibly TRBD2 (7 bases). V lost 8 bases and J 0 bases, leaving 17 bases between the germline ends. The CDR3 sequence is 15 residues long. Germline CDR1 MNHEY, CDR2 SVGAGI.

This clone was detected only once. The chain combines TRBV7-2 with TRBJ2-7; D may be TRBD1 (6 bases). This CDR3 is 12 amino acids long. V gave up 3 bases and J gave up 3 bases, with 6 bases separating them. Per the germline V gene, CDR1 is SGHTA and CDR2 is FQGNSA. The CDR3 DNA reads as TGTGCCAGCAGCTTGACAGGCTACGAGCAGTACTTC. It translates to CASSLTGYEQYF. Full variable domain (rest looked up from reference TRBV7-2 and TRBJ2-7): GAGVSQSPSNKVTEKGKDVELRCDPISGHTALYWYRQSLGQGLEFLIYFQGNSAPDKSGLPSDRFSAERTGGSVSTLTIQRTQQEDSAVYLCASSLTGYEQYFGPGTRLTVT.

The CDR3 sequence: CASSRRGNQPQHF. In DNA form, the CDR3 reads TGTGCCAGCTCCCGCAGGGGCAATCAGCCCCAGCATTTT. The V and J genes are TRBV27 and TRBJ1-5, with a weak D call TRBD1 (5 bases). CDR1 and CDR2 (germline): MNHEY, SMNVEV (reference sequence). There are 13 residues in the CDR3. V lost 8 bases, J lost 2 bases, and 10 bases lay in between.

V usage is TRBV27 and J usage is TRBJ1-4, with TRBD1 identical over 10 bases. This CDR3 has 16 amino acids. Losses at the gene ends were 6 bases for V and 3 bases for J; bases not matched to a gene: 7. Germline-derived CDR1 and CDR2 are MNHEY and SMNVEV (reference sequence). The CDR3 DNA reads as TGTGCCAGCAGCCATCGTGGACAGGGGGCTAATGAAAAACTGTTTTTT. Translated, it gives CASSHRGQGANEKLFF.

The gene calls are TRBV30 and TRBJ1-2; 8 bases fit TRBD1. V was clipped by 5 bases and J by 6 bases; unmatched bases: 5. In germline, CDR1 is GTSNPN, CDR2 SVGIG (reference sequence). The CDR3 has 12 amino acids. The DNA for the CDR3 is TGTGCCTGGGGGCCAGGGGGCCATGGCTACACCTTC. Translating it yields CAWGPGGHGYTF.

The chain links TRBV2 to TRBJ2-7, with 8 bases identical to TRBD1. In germline, CDR1 is SNHLY, CDR2 FYNNEI. The V gene end was trimmed by 5 bases and the J gene end by 0 bases; junction bases not matched to a gene: 9. The CDR3 consists of 16 residues. The CDR3 here is CASSYTGTGGSYEQYV. In DNA, the CDR3 is TGTGCCAGCAGTTATACCGGGACAGGCGGCTCCTACGAGCAGTACGTC.

V usage is TRBV27 and J usage is TRBJ1-1; TRBD1 might be the D (6 bases). Trimming pared 6 bases from V and 7 bases from J, leaving 21 bases between. The germline CDR1 and CDR2 sequences are MNHEY and SMNVEV (reference sequence). This CDR3 is built from 15 residues. CDR3 protein: CASRPDRRGGSEAFF. The CDR3 bases are TGTGCCAGCAGACCAGACCGGAGGGGGGGCAGTGAAGCTTTCTTT.

For the CDR3, the DNA is TGTGCCAGTAGTGGAGGGGTGGGGGAAAAACTGTTTTTT. Its protein product is CASSGGVGEKLFF. This chain connects TRBV19 to TRBJ1-4, with TRBD1 as a possible D gene (5 bases). The CDR3 totals 13 residues. Germline V gives CDR1 LNHDA, CDR2 SQIVND (reference sequence). V lost 5 bases to trimming and J lost 8 bases, with 12 bases between them.

The chain couples TRBV2 to TRBJ1-5; D may be TRBD1 (5 bases). Trimming removed 6 bases from V and 4 bases from J, with 7 bases in between. Germline CDR1 reads SNHLY; CDR2 reads FYNNEI. The CDR3 is 12 amino acids. The CDR3 nucleotides read TGTGCCAGCAGACCAGGGAATCAGCCCCAGCATTTT. Translation: CASRPGNQPQHF.

This chain uses TRBV3-1 (or the pseudogene TRBV3-2) with TRBJ2-1; 10 bases fit TRBD2. CDR3 length equals 16 residues. From germline, CDR1 is LGHDT and CDR2 YNNKEL (reference sequence). J gave up 10 bases and V 1 base, and 10 bases lay outside the gene matches. CDR3 loop: CASSQGGLAGEREQFF. As DNA, the CDR3 is TGTGCCAGCAGCCAAGGGGGGCTAGCGGGAGAGCGCGAGCAGTTCTTC.

V is TRBV7-2 and J is TRBJ1-5; possibly TRBD1 for D (5 bases). This CDR3 region has 16 residues. The ends were cut back, 0 bases at V and 0 bases at J, with 9 bases in the middle. Germline V gene lookup returns CDR1 SGHTA and CDR2 FQGNSA. CDR3 sequence (DNA): TGTGCCAGCAGCTTAGCAGGGGCATATAGCAATCAGCCCCAGCATTTT. Protein sequence: CASSLAGAYSNQPQHF.

The sample holds a few counts of this clone. The chain joins TRBV7-9 to TRBJ2-3; TRBD2 aligns across 7 bases. The CDR3 covers 14 residues. Germline V gene lookup returns CDR1 SEHNR and CDR2 FQNEAQ (reference sequence). V lost 3 bases to trimming and J lost 1 base; unmatched junction nucleotides: 1. CDR3 sequence (DNA): TGTGCCAGCAGCTTCCTAGCGGGCACAGATACGCAGTATTTT. Protein: CASSFLAGTDTQYF.

V usage is TRBV5-1 and J usage is TRBJ2-1; the match to TRBD1 covers 8 bases. J was trimmed by 5 bases and V by 4 bases; bases with no gene match: 5. The CDR3 sequence is 14 residues long. Germline V lookup: CDR1 SGHRS, CDR2 YFSETQ. CDR3 region: CASSLQTGDNEQFF. The CDR3 region has the DNA TGCGCCAGCAGCCTACAGACAGGGGACAATGAGCAGTTCTTC.

V is TRBV6-6 and J is TRBJ1-2, with TRBD1 identical over 9 bases. This CDR3 has 14 amino acids. Germline V gene data show CDR1 as MNHNY and CDR2 as SVGAGI (reference sequence). After removal of 5 bases from V and 6 bases from J, the junction contained 7 bases not matched to a gene. CDR3 nucleotides: TGTGCCAGCAGTGAGACAGGGGGAATGGATGGCTACACCTTC. It is translated as CASSETGGMDGYTF.